Reported below is one T cell receptor beta chain. Its antigen is as yet unknown. Deep sequencing aimed at 1 in 200,000 to 1 in 1 million T cells' resolution. Produced via immunoSEQ multiplex PCR; TCRdb's table is partial and in-frame only. The data show 150,000 to 200,000 clones, roughly 80% seen once. The data stem from a study of cytotoxic CD8 clonotypes in ibrutinib-treated CLL. Study background: Roughly 10 relapsed/refractory, around 14 treatment-naive; around 18 IGHV unmutated. Partial responses numbered roughly 25 and complete responses 2; after a median about 74 months, about 15 stayed remitted and approximately twelve progressed. General observations from the study: At the start, clonality exceeded age-matched healthy donors and followed circulating CD8+ T-cell counts.

V was pared by 0 bases and J by 10 bases, with 15 bases between. The CDR3 extends over 13 amino acids. Looked up from germline, CDR1 is GTSNPN and CDR2 is SVGIG (reference sequence). This specimen consisted of PBMCs, obtained after 24 months of ibrutinib treatment. The V call is TRBV30, the J call TRBJ1-1; D remains ambiguous. The receptor was derived from a human donor with chronic lymphocytic leukemia. CDR3 nucleotide sequence: TGTGCCTGGAGTGTAGGACGATTCGGAGGAGCTTTCTTT. The encoded protein is CAWSVGRFGGAFF.